This T cell receptor (beta chain) was retrieved from a study of shared clonotypes between healthy human individuals. Overall study findings and caveats: Generation probability values for non-shared clonotypes were lower than those for clonotypes shared by all four donors. Naive CD4 clonotypes were shared across a few donors at about 5.2%.

Cells designated naive CD8 were CD45RO-negative and were positively selected for CCR7, with terminally differentiated effector memory CD45RA+ cells excluded. This clone was found a few times. Its antigen is still unknown. This CDR3 comprises 15 residues. Trimming took off 2 bases at V and 0 bases at J, with 10 bases between the two ends. CDR1 is SEHNR, CDR2 FQNEAQ, per germline (reference sequence). The run depth of the assay was deep. Across several immunoSEQ plates, the genomic DNA of each subset was split evenly. The table came from immunoSEQ multiplex PCR; TCRdb's copy has only in-frame clones and leaves some out. Altogether around 2,000,000 clones are present, 85% to 95% being singletons, with the ten largest covering over 1.5%.

This rearrangement joins TRBV7-9 to TRBJ1-1; possible D gene TRBD1, 5 bases. This sequence was found in a man younger than 30 in good health. Some clones in this sample may be carry-over from other donors' samples. The sample consisted of naive CD8+ T cells from PBMCs. The CDR3 region is CASSLHQGMNTEAFF. CDR3 coding DNA: TGTGCCAGCAGCTTACATCAGGGCATGAACACTGAAGCTTTCTTT.